Each of the 7 T cell receptor beta chains below was sequenced from the same sample in a study of blood T cell repertoires in COVID-19. Produced via immunoSEQ multiplex PCR; TCRdb's table is partial and in-frame only. The sample has around 250,000 clones, about 88% seen once; the top ten hold 3.6%. The sample comprised peripheral blood. The source of these receptors is a man aged 18 to 29 with active or convalescent COVID-19.

This chain joins TRBV4-2 and TRBJ2-5, with a tentative D call TRBD2 (6 bases). Per the germline V gene, CDR1 is LGHNA and CDR2 is YNFKEQ. The V gene lost 3 bases and the J gene lost 6 bases, with 11 bases spanning the gap. The CDR3 is made up of 13 amino acids. The CDR3 loop is CASSQGGEKTQYF. CDR3 DNA sequence: TGTGCCAGCAGCCAGGGGGGTGAGAAGACCCAGTACTTC.

This chain joins TRBV6-5 and TRBJ1-3, with D tentatively TRBD1 (5 bases). This CDR3 is 14 amino acids long. The germline gives CDR1 MNHEY, CDR2 SVGAGI. The germline V and J ends were trimmed by 6 bases and 5 bases, with 14 bases remaining between them. The CDR3 DNA reads TGTGCCAGCAGCTCGAGGGGAGGCCGAAACACCATATATTTT. This sequence encodes CASSSRGGRNTIYF.

This chain joins TRBV7-2 and TRBJ2-1, with D possibly matching TRBD1 (6 bases). The CDR3 length is 16 residues. The ends were cut back, 7 bases at V and 5 bases at J, with 21 bases in the middle. CDR1 is SGHTA and CDR2 is FQGNSA in the germline V gene. The CDR3 loop is CASIPSGAMFDNEQFF. The CDR3 coding sequence is TGTGCCAGCATCCCCTCAGGGGCAATGTTTGACAATGAGCAGTTCTTC.

V and J are TRBV30 and TRBJ2-1; no clear D gene. V was trimmed by 5 bases and J by 1 base, leaving 15 bases between them. Germline CDR1 and CDR2: GTSNPN and SVGIG (reference sequence). The CDR3 is 15 residues long. The CDR3 region has the DNA TGTGCCTGGGATACGGGTCTCAAATCCTACAATGAGCAGTTCTTC. Residues: CAWDTGLKSYNEQFF.

The chain links TRBV7-9 to TRBJ1-1; D call uncertain. CDR3 length: 14 residues. Trimming took 8 bases from V and 1 from J, leaving 14 bases between them. Germline lookup yields CDR1 SEHNR and CDR2 FQNEAQ (reference sequence). CDR3 protein: CASAGYGQNTEAFF. The DNA for the CDR3 is TGTGCCAGCGCGGGTTACGGTCAGAACACTGAAGCTTTCTTT.

This chain uses TRBV5-1 with TRBJ2-1, with TRBD1 identical over 11 bases. The V gene end was trimmed by 0 bases and the J gene end by 8 bases; junction bases not matched to a gene: 13. The CDR3 has 18 residues. The V gene's germline CDR1 is SGHRS and CDR2 YFSETQ. The DNA of the CDR3 is TGCGCCAGCAGCTTGGAGGGACAGGGGGTTTTTTCCAGCGATGAGCAGTTCTTC. It specifies CASSLEGQGVFSSDEQFF. The full variable domain, in which reference TRBV5-1 and TRBJ2-1 provide the parts outside the CDR3, is KAGVTQTPRYLIKTRGQQVTLSCSPISGHRSVSWYQQTPGQGLQFLFEYFSETQRNKGNFPGRFSGRQFSNSRSEMNVSTLELGDSALYLCASSLEGQGVFSSDEQFFGPGTRLTVL.

The rearrangement uses TRBV12-3 or TRBV12-4 and TRBJ2-1, with a possible D match to TRBD2 (6 bases). This CDR3 is 13 amino acids long. The V and J ends lost 3 bases and 11 bases respectively, with 14 bases between them. The CDR3 coding sequence is TGTGCCAGCAGTTTCGGAGGGCGGCCTAAGCAGTTCTTC. This translates into CASSFGGRPKQFF.